This is a list of T cell receptor beta chains from one sample in a study of cytomegalovirus exposure and HLA in healthy donors. Sequencing used immunoSEQ multiplex PCR; TCRdb keeps in-frame clones, though not all of them. The sample records approximately 240,000 clones, about 93% being singletons. Sequences were obtained from PBMCs. The receptors shown here come from a woman between 18 and 29 years old in good health and CMV-seronegative. The CDR3 runs from the conserved cysteine through the conserved F or W. D genes are given only for firm matches. The size of a clone is reported for some rows only, either as once, few or many, or as a class for expanded clones.

clone size: NA; D gene: TRBD2; J gene: TRBJ2-7; V gene: TRBV7-8; CDR3 protein: CASSLVASGISYEQYF; CDR3 DNA: TGTGCCAGCAGCTTAGTGGCTAGCGGGATATCCTACGAGCAGTACTTC
clone size: NA; D gene: NA; J gene: TRBJ1-2; V gene: TRBV6-5; CDR3 protein: CASTVGIDYGYTF; CDR3 DNA: TGTGCCAGCACGGTCGGGATTGACTATGGCTACACCTTC
clone size: NA; D gene: NA; J gene: TRBJ2-1; V gene: TRBV30; CDR3 protein: CAWSVAGKPYNEQFF; CDR3 DNA: TGTGCCTGGAGTGTGGCGGGTAAGCCCTACAATGAGCAGTTCTTC
clone size: once; D gene: TRBD1; J gene: TRBJ1-4; V gene: TRBV5-6; CDR3 protein: CASSFHPQGVATNEKLFF; CDR3 DNA: TGTGCCAGCAGCTTTCACCCACAGGGGGTCGCAACTAATGAAAAACTGTTTTTT
clone size: NA; D gene: TRBD2; J gene: TRBJ2-3; V gene: TRBV7-8; CDR3 protein: CASSARLADSTDTQYF; CDR3 DNA: TGTGCCAGCAGCGCAAGACTAGCGGATAGCACAGATACGCAGTATTTT
clone size: NA; D gene: TRBD2; J gene: TRBJ2-5; V gene: TRBV7-9; CDR3 protein: CASSLGSTSGSSKTQYF; CDR3 DNA: TGTGCCAGCAGCTTAGGGTCGACTAGCGGGAGTTCTAAGACCCAGTACTTC
clone size: NA; D gene: NA; J gene: TRBJ1-2; V gene: TRBV5-1; CDR3 protein: CASSLGHATVVYGYTF; CDR3 DNA: TGCGCCAGCAGCTTGGGACACGCTACGGTAGTCTATGGCTACACCTTC
clone size: NA; D gene: NA; J gene: TRBJ2-1; V gene: TRBV5-6; CDR3 protein: CASLGLSDEQFF; CDR3 DNA: TGTGCCAGCCTCGGACTTTCCGATGAGCAGTTCTTC
clone size: NA; D gene: TRBD1; J gene: TRBJ1-2; V gene: TRBV28; CDR3 protein: CASSSLTGLGGYTF; CDR3 DNA: TGTGCCAGCAGCTCCCTGACAGGGCTCGGTGGCTACACCTTC
clone size: NA; D gene: TRBD1; J gene: TRBJ1-2; V gene: TRBV30; CDR3 protein: CAWSLLDRGGYGYTF; CDR3 DNA: TGTGCCTGGAGTCTCTTGGACAGGGGTGGCTATGGCTACACCTTC
clone size: NA; D gene: TRBD1; J gene: TRBJ2-7; V gene: TRBV5-1; CDR3 protein: CASSPGTGDWDEQYF; CDR3 DNA: TGCGCCAGCAGCCCCGGGACAGGGGATTGGGACGAGCAGTACTTC
clone size: NA; D gene: NA; J gene: TRBJ2-1; V gene: TRBV6-1; CDR3 protein: CAIQEYNEQFF; CDR3 DNA: TGTGCCATTCAGGAATACAATGAGCAGTTCTTC
clone size: NA; D gene: TRBD1; J gene: TRBJ2-7; V gene: TRBV5-4; CDR3 protein: CASSRTGTGNGEQYF; CDR3 DNA: TGTGCCAGCAGCCGGACCGGGACAGGGAATGGGGAGCAGTACTTC
clone size: NA; D gene: NA; J gene: TRBJ1-2; V gene: TRBV18; CDR3 protein: CASSPIVLLSGQFIYGYTF; CDR3 DNA: TGTGCCAGCTCACCAATTGTCCTTCTATCGGGTCAGTTTATCTATGGCTACACCTTC
clone size: NA; D gene: NA; J gene: TRBJ2-1; V gene: TRBV6-1; CDR3 protein: CASSAGLRRSTYNEQFF; CDR3 DNA: TGTGCCAGCAGTGCGGGACTGCGGAGATCTACCTACAATGAGCAGTTCTTC
clone size: NA; D gene: TRBD2; J gene: TRBJ2-7; V gene: TRBV15; CDR3 protein: CATSRDLAGGSHEQYF; CDR3 DNA: TGTGCCACCAGCAGAGATTTGGCGGGAGGGTCCCACGAGCAGTACTTC
clone size: NA; D gene: TRBD1; J gene: TRBJ1-5; V gene: TRBV5-1; CDR3 protein: CASSSDRGGVRSNQPQHF; CDR3 DNA: TGCGCCAGCAGCTCCGACAGGGGAGGGGTACGTAGCAATCAGCCCCAGCATTTT
clone size: NA; D gene: TRBD2; J gene: TRBJ2-1; V gene: TRBV7-3; CDR3 protein: CASSLASGPYNEQFF; CDR3 DNA: TGTGCCAGCAGCTTAGCTAGCGGCCCCTACAATGAGCAGTTCTTC
clone size: NA; D gene: TRBD1; J gene: TRBJ1-2; V gene: TRBV27; CDR3 protein: CASSSDRGYSYTF; CDR3 DNA: TGTGCCAGCAGTTCCGACAGGGGGTATAGCTACACCTTC
clone size: NA; D gene: TRBD1; J gene: TRBJ1-1; V gene: TRBV19; CDR3 protein: CASETQGVNTEAFF; CDR3 DNA: TGTGCCAGCGAGACACAGGGGGTGAACACTGAAGCTTTCTTT
clone size: NA; D gene: TRBD2; J gene: TRBJ2-7; V gene: TRBV27; CDR3 protein: CASASGSSPYEQYF; CDR3 DNA: TGTGCCAGTGCTAGCGGGAGTTCACCCTACGAGCAGTACTTC
clone size: NA; D gene: NA; J gene: TRBJ2-3; V gene: TRBV7-9; CDR3 protein: CASSDIGTDTQYF; CDR3 DNA: TGTGCCAGCAGCGACATTGGCACAGATACGCAGTATTTT
clone size: once; D gene: TRBD2; J gene: TRBJ2-1; V gene: TRBV7-3; CDR3 protein: CASSRHRRTSGRTALGGNEQFF; CDR3 DNA: TGTGCCAGCAGCCGACACAGAAGGACTAGCGGGAGAACGGCCTTGGGTGGGAATGAGCAGTTCTTC
clone size: NA; D gene: TRBD1; J gene: TRBJ2-7; V gene: TRBV2; CDR3 protein: CASQLTQTGLGEQYF; CDR3 DNA: TGTGCCAGCCAGTTGACCCAGACAGGGTTGGGCGAGCAGTACTTC